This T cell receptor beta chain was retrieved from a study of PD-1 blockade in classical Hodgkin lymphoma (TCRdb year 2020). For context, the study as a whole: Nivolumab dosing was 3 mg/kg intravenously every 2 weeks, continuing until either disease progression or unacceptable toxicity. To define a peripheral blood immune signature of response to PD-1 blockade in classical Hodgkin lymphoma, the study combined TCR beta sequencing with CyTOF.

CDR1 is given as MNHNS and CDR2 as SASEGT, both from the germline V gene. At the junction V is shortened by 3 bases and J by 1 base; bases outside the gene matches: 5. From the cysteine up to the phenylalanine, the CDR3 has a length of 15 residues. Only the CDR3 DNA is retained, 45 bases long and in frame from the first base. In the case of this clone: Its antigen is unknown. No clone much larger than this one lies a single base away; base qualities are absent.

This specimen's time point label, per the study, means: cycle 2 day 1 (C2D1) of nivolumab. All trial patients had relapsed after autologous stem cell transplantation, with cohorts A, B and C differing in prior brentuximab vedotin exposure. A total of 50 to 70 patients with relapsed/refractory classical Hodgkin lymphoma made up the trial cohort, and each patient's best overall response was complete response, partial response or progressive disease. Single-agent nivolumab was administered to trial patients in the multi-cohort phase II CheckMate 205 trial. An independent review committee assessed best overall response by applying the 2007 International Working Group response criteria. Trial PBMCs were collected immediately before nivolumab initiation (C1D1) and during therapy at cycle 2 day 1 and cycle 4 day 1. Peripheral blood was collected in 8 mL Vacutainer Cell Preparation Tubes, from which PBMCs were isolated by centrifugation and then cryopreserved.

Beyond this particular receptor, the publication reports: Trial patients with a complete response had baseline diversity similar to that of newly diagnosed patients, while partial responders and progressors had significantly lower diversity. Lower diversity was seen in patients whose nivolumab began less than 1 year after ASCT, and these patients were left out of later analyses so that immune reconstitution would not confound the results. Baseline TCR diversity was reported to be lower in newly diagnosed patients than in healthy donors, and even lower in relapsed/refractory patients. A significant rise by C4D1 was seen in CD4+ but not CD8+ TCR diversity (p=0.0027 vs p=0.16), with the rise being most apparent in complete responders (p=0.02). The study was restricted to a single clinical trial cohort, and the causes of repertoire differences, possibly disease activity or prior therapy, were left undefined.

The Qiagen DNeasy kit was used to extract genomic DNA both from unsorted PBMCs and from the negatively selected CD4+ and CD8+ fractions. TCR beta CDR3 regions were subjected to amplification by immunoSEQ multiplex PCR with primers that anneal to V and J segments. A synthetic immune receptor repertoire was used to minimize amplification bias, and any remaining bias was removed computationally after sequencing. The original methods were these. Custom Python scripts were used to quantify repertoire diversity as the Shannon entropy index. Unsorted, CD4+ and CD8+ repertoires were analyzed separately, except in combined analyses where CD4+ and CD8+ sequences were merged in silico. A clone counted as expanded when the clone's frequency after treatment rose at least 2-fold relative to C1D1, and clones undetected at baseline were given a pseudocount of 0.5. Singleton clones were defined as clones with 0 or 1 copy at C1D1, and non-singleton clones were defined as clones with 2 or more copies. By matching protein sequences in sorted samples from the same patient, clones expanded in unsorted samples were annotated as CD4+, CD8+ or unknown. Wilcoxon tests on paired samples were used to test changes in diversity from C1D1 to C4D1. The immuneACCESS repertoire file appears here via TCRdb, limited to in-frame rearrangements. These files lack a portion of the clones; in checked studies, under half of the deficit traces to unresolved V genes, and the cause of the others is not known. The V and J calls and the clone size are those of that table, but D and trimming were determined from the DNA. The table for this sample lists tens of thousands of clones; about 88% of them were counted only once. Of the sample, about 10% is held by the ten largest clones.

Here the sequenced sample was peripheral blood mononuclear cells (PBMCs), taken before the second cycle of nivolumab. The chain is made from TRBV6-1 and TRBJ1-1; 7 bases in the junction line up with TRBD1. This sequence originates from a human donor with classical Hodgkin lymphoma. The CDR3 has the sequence CASSEGTVPNTEAFF. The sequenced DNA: TGTGCCAGCAGTGAGGGGACAGTCCCGAACACTGAAGCTTTCTTT.